The T cell receptor (beta chain) under discussion was sequenced for a study of tissue T cells after allogeneic stem cell transplantation. General observations from the study: Which tissue TCRs were alloreactive or antigen-specific was not determined. Some clones might be persisting host cells.

This clone was detected a few times. Its antigen is undetermined. Any gene name here is a mouse gene name. Read sequence stops 1 residue before the CDR3 end, and the germline J gene provides the missing end. As to time point: mouse harvest day 7 after allogeneic transplant. Tail vein injection delivered 10^7 T-cell-depleted bone marrow cells and 10^6 splenic CD5+ T cells. Clones were sequenced by immunoSEQ multiplex PCR, and TCRdb holds only the in-frame ones, with some missing. The data contain thousands of clones, around half of them singletons. This CDR3 contains 14 residues. CDR1 is KGHTA, CDR2 FQNQQP, per germline.

The chain employs TRBV23 and TRBJ2-2; TRBD1, the table's D call, lacks a check against the DNA. This clonotype was obtained from a female BALB/c mouse given C57BL/6 T cells with graft-versus-host disease after an allogeneic hematopoietic cell transplant. Sequencing was performed on lymph node tissue. The sequenced part of the CDR3 DNA is TGCTCCAGCAGTCAAAACACAAACACCGGGCAGCTCTAC. Amino acids: CSSSQNTNTGQLY. From start to end, the CDR3 is CSSSQNTNTGQLYF. The full variable domain, with the rest looked up from reference TRBV23 and TRBJ2-2, is DAAVTQKPRYLIKMKGQEAEMKCIPEKGHTAVFWYQQKQSKELKFLIYFQNQQPLDQIDMVKERFSAVCPSSSLCSLGIRTCEAEDSALYLCSSSQNTNTGQLYFGEGSKLTVL.